Sequencing of this TCR beta chain was carried out in a study of OX40 agonist ivuxolimab in advanced cancers. Trimming removed 2 bases at V and 7 bases at J, with 18 bases between. The germline V gene has CDR1 MNHEY and CDR2 SMNVEV (reference sequence). The CDR3 loop spans 15 amino acids. Using immunoSEQ multiplex PCR, the repertoire was profiled, and TCRdb retains in-frame clones only, with some absent. This sample has approximately 65,000 clones, with roughly 90% found just once. Sequenced here: CD4+ or CD8+ T cells sorted from blood, sampled in a trial of the OX40 agonist ivuxolimab. This sequence was found in an adult with an advanced solid tumor such as melanoma, head and neck, liver or kidney cancer. The chain carries TRBV27 and TRBJ2-7; a possible D gene is TRBD1 (6 bases). The CDR3 protein is CASSLVGAGTREQYF. CDR3 DNA: TGTGCCAGCAGTTTAGTGGGGGCCGGAACGAGGGAGCAGTACTTC.